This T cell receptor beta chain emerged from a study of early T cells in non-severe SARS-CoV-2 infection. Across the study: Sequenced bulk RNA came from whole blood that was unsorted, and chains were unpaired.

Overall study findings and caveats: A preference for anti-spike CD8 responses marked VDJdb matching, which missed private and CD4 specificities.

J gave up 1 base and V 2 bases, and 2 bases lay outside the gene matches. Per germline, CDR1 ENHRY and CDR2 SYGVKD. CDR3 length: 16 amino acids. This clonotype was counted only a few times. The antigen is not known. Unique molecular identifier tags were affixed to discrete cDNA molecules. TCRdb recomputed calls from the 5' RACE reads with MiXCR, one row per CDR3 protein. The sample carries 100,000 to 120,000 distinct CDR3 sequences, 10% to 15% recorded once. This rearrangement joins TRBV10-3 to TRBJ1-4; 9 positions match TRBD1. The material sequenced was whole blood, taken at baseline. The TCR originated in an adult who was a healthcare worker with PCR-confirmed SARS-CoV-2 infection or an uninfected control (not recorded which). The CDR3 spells CAISEEGQGTNEKLFF. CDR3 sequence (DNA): TGTGCCATCAGTGAGGAGGGACAGGGAACTAATGAAAAACTGTTTTTT.